The 25 T cell receptor beta chains presented below share a single source sample, sequenced in a study of blood T cell repertoires in COVID-19. This table comes from immunoSEQ multiplex PCR, and its TCRdb copy is limited to in-frame clones, with some not included. The data show about 77,000 clones, more than 80% seen once. The sequenced material came from peripheral blood. The source is a woman aged 70-85 years with acute or convalescent COVID-19.

The chain combines TRBV6-2 or TRBV6-3 with TRBJ1-4; possibly TRBD1 for D (5 bases). Trimming removed 2 bases at V and 7 bases at J, with 11 bases between. The CDR3 is 14 residues long. Germline lookup yields CDR1 MNHEY and CDR2 SVGEGT. The CDR3 is CASSYRTPGEKLFF. The CDR3 DNA is TGTGCCAGCAGTTACCGGACACCGGGTGAAAAACTGTTTTTT.

In this sample, this clone turned up a few times. The rearrangement links TRBV6-2 or TRBV6-3 to TRBJ1-1; 7 bases map to TRBD1. The J segment lost 5 bases and the V segment lost 4 bases, leaving 13 bases of the junction unmatched. The CDR3 is 16 amino acids. From germline, CDR1 is MNHEY and CDR2 SVGEGT. The CDR3 DNA follows: TGTGCCAGCAGTTTCGCCACGACAGGGCGCAAGACTGAAGCTTTCTTT. The encoded protein is CASSFATTGRKTEAFF.

This clone was seen only a few times. The chain uses TRBV18 and TRBJ1-6, with 7 bases matching TRBD1. CDR3 length: 17 amino acids. Germline trimming cut 1 base from V and 8 bases from J; bases unmatched to any gene: 11. CDR1 and CDR2 (germline): KGHSH, LQKENI. DNA of the CDR3: TGTGCCAGCTCACCACAGACTCAGGGGGTCGGGGATTCACCCCTCCACTTT. It specifies CASSPQTQGVGDSPLHF.

This sequence joins TRBV4-3 and TRBJ2-7; D unclear. V lost 0 bases to trimming and J lost 0 bases, with 9 bases between them. The CDR3 loop spans 15 amino acids. CDR1 is LGHNA, CDR2 YSLEER, per germline. CDR3 sequence (DNA): TGCGCCAGCAGCCAAGATATACTATTCTCCTACGAGCAGTACTTC. Amino acid sequence: CASSQDILFSYEQYF.

This chain connects TRBV5-4 to TRBJ2-3, with a weak D call TRBD1 (5 bases). This CDR3 has 16 amino acids. V lost 0 bases and J 0 bases, leaving 11 bases between the germline ends. Germline CDR1 SGHNT, CDR2 YYREEE (reference sequence). Written as DNA, the CDR3 is TGTGCCAGCAGCTTGGCAGGGCCAACTAGCACAGATACGCAGTATTTT. Encoded protein: CASSLAGPTSTDTQYF.

This rearrangement joins TRBV4-1 to TRBJ1-5; TRBD1 matches at 8 bases. Germline CDR1 MGHRA, CDR2 YSYEKL. V shed 1 base and J 2 bases; nucleotides not matched to a gene: 16. The CDR3 is 20 amino acids. The CDR3 protein is CASSQVGSLPGQGGNQPQHF. Here the CDR3 DNA reads TGCGCCAGCAGCCAAGTTGGGAGCCTTCCTGGACAGGGAGGCAATCAGCCCCAGCATTTT.

J is TRBJ1-1 and V is TRBV2, with TRBD1 as a possible D gene (6 bases). CDR3 size: 13 residues. Trimming left V 4 bases short and J 5 bases short, with 11 bases between. Germline V gene sequence: CDR1 SNHLY, CDR2 FYNNEI. The CDR3 coding sequence is TGTGCCAGCAGTGCCAGGGGAAAAACTGAAGCTTTCTTT. Amino acids: CASSARGKTEAFF.

The chain recombines TRBV5-4 with TRBJ1-2; maybe TRBD1 (6 bases). Germline V gene data show CDR1 as SGHNT and CDR2 as YYREEE (reference sequence). Trimming took off 3 bases at V and 8 bases at J, with 17 bases between the two ends. This CDR3 region has 14 residues. The CDR3 DNA reads as TGTGCCAGCAGCTCGCCCCAGGGGAAGGGGGGCTACACCTTC. Translation gives CASSSPQGKGGYTF.

V and J are TRBV3-1 (or the pseudogene TRBV3-2) and TRBJ1-2; a weak D match, TRBD1 (5 bases). Germline loops: CDR1 LGHDT, CDR2 YNNKEL (reference sequence). With 10 bases removed from V and 4 bases from J, the gap between germline ends came to 16 bases. CDR3 length: 13 residues. The CDR3 protein is CATRGAALYGYTF. DNA for the CDR3: TGTGCCACCCGCGGGGCAGCCCTCTATGGCTACACCTTC.

This clone has a handful of counts. The chain combines TRBV12-3 or TRBV12-4 with TRBJ2-7; D gene uncertain. The CDR3 is 13 residues long. V lost 7 bases and J lost 3, with 13 bases in between. The CDR3, as DNA: TGTGCCAGCACCCCCGGGTTTCTCTACGAGCAGTACTTC. Translated, it gives CASTPGFLYEQYF.

V is TRBV6-5 and J is TRBJ2-7; TRBD1 aligns across 7 bases. CDR1 is MNHEY and CDR2 is SVGAGI in the germline V gene. Losses at the gene ends were 6 bases for V and 0 bases for J; bases not matched to a gene: 8. The CDR3 covers 15 residues. This CDR3 is CASRVTGSDSYEQYF. In nucleotides, the CDR3 is TGTGCCAGCAGGGTGACAGGGTCTGACTCCTACGAGCAGTACTTC.

CDR3 in amino acids: CASSHGLGSSGANVLTF. Here the CDR3 DNA reads TGTGCCAGCAGCCACGGACTAGGGTCCTCGGGGGCCAACGTCCTGACTTTC. V is TRBV6-2 or TRBV6-3 and J is TRBJ2-6; 7 positions match TRBD2. The germline gives CDR1 MNHEY, CDR2 SVGEGT. J lost 4 bases, V lost 6 bases, and 12 bases had no gene match. This CDR3 is 17 amino acids long.

The CDR3 DNA sequence: TGTGCCAGCAGTTTCCGTGTGGGGACAGTCACTGAAGCTTTCTTT. Its protein is CASSFRVGTVTEAFF. The chain carries TRBV27 and TRBJ1-1; 7 nucleotides align to TRBD1. V lost 3 bases, J lost 4 bases, and 8 bases stayed unmatched. Germline V lookup: CDR1 MNHEY, CDR2 SMNVEV (reference sequence). The CDR3 covers 15 residues.

V is TRBV27 and J is TRBJ2-7; tentatively, D is TRBD1 (5 bases). Per germline, CDR1 MNHEY and CDR2 SMNVEV (reference sequence). The CDR3 covers 15 residues. V lost 2 bases and J lost 2, with 13 bases in between. The CDR3 protein is CASSLLPTDTYEQYF. In DNA, the CDR3 is TGTGCCAGCAGTTTACTCCCGACAGACACCTACGAGCAGTACTTC.

The chain has TRBV4-3 and TRBJ2-7; 12 bases line up with TRBD2. CDR3 size: 14 residues. The ends lost 1 base at V and 6 bases at J; junction bases unmatched: 1. Germline V gene lookup returns CDR1 LGHNA and CDR2 YSLEER. The CDR3 spells CASSQGTSGVEQYF. In nucleotides, the CDR3 is TGCGCCAGCAGCCAAGGGACTAGCGGGGTCGAGCAGTACTTC.

The rearrangement uses TRBV4-3 and TRBJ1-6; D possibly corresponds to TRBD1 (5 bases). The V gene lost 0 bases and the J gene lost 8 bases, with 14 bases spanning the gap. The germline gives CDR1 LGHNA, CDR2 YSLEER. The CDR3 runs to 16 residues. This CDR3 reads CASSQDWGRFDSPLHF. Written as DNA, the CDR3 is TGCGCCAGCAGCCAAGATTGGGGGAGGTTCGATTCACCCCTCCACTTT.

The chain couples TRBV14 to TRBJ1-1; 8 nucleotides line up with TRBD1. The CDR3 has 15 amino acids. The ends lost 4 bases at V and 1 base at J; junction bases unmatched: 5. Germline CDR1 reads SGHDN; CDR2 reads FVKESK. In nucleotides, the CDR3 is TGTGCCAGCAGCCGAGATACAGGGGGGAACACTGAAGCTTTCTTT. It codes for CASSRDTGGNTEAFF.

This chain uses TRBV15 with TRBJ1-3; D possibly corresponds to TRBD1 (5 bases). The germline V gene has CDR1 LNHNV and CDR2 YYDKDF (reference sequence). This CDR3 is 16 amino acids long. Trimming took off 0 bases at V and 4 bases at J, with 13 bases between the two ends. The CDR3 protein is CATSREQALRGNTIYF. As DNA, the CDR3 is TGTGCCACCAGCAGAGAACAGGCTCTAAGGGGAAACACCATATATTTT.

V and J are TRBV19 and TRBJ1-1, with D unclear. V lost 0 bases, J lost 0 bases, and 8 bases lay in between. The CDR3 spans 15 residues. Germline CDR1 LNHDA, CDR2 SQIVND (reference sequence). The CDR3 loop reads CASSIDNNMNTEAFF. The CDR3, as DNA: TGTGCCAGTAGTATAGATAACAACATGAACACTGAAGCTTTCTTT.

The chain recombines TRBV24-1 with TRBJ1-2; the D is unclear. CDR1 and CDR2 (germline): KGHDR, SFDVKD. This CDR3 has 12 amino acids. Trimming took 2 bases from V and 4 from J, leaving 4 bases between them. DNA for the CDR3: TGTGCCACCAGTGATTACAGCTATGGCTACACCTTC. Translating it yields CATSDYSYGYTF.

The CDR3 DNA follows: TGTGCCAGCAGCTTAGGGCCGTACAATCAGCCCCAGCATTTT. Its protein is CASSLGPYNQPQHF. The V and J genes are TRBV7-2 and TRBJ1-5, with D unresolved. V lost 1 base and J lost 3, with 7 bases in between. The length of the CDR3 is 14 residues. The germline V gene has CDR1 SGHTA and CDR2 FQGNSA. The full variable domain, in which reference TRBV7-2 and TRBJ1-5 provide the parts outside the CDR3, is GAGVSQSPSNKVTEKGKDVELRCDPISGHTALYWYRQSLGQGLEFLIYFQGNSAPDKSGLPSDRFSAERTGGSVSTLTIQRTQQEDSAVYLCASSLGPYNQPQHFGDGTRLSIL.

The chain couples TRBV29-1 to TRBJ1-2; 7 positions match TRBD1. The CDR3 runs 12 residues. V shed 4 bases, J shed 7 bases, and the junction held 6 bases outside the gene matches. Germline assignment: CDR1 SQVTM and CDR2 ANQGSEA. DNA for the CDR3: TGCAGCGTTGGGGAAGGGGGCGGTGGCTACACCTTC. Translated, it gives CSVGEGGGGYTF.

This clone was seen once. The genes are TRBV3-1 (or the pseudogene TRBV3-2) and TRBJ2-1; 8 positions match TRBD2. The CDR3 loop spans 16 amino acids. The junction had 11 bases not matched to a gene; V was cut back by 0 bases and J by 10 bases. Germline lookup yields CDR1 LGHDT and CDR2 YNNKEL (reference sequence). CDR3 sequence: CASSQEWGLVLREQFF. Written as DNA, the CDR3 is TGTGCCAGCAGCCAAGAGTGGGGACTAGTTTTAAGAGAGCAGTTCTTC.

The chain is built from TRBV7-2 and TRBJ2-5; D not certain. CDR1 and CDR2 from the germline V gene are SGHTA and FQGNSA. The CDR3 contains 14 residues. V shed 1 base and J shed 5 bases, with 11 bases lying between them. In DNA, the CDR3 is TGTGCCAGCAGCTTAGTGGCGATCGGGGAGACCCAGTACTTC. Translation: CASSLVAIGETQYF.

The CDR3 is CASSLGTHSGNTIYF. The CDR3, as DNA: TGTGCCAGCAGCCTAGGGACACACTCTGGAAACACCATATATTTT. J is TRBJ1-3 and V is TRBV7-6; possibly TRBD1 for D (6 bases). Deletions cut 5 bases from V and 0 bases from J, with 11 bases between. The length of the CDR3 is 15 residues. Germline CDR1 reads SGHVS; CDR2 reads FNYEAQ.